A selection of T cell receptor beta chains follows, all from one sample in a study of cytomegalovirus exposure and HLA in healthy donors. The method was immunoSEQ multiplex PCR; TCRdb's version includes in-frame clones alone and lacks a portion of them. The profile covers about 140,000 clones, with roughly 90% appearing a single time and around 0.51% taken by the ten largest. Source material: PBMCs. Receptors were obtained from a woman aged 40 to 49 in good health and CMV-seronegative. The CDR3 runs from the conserved cysteine through the conserved F or W. D genes are given only for firm matches. The size field is filled for only some rows; it gives once, few, many or a size class.

cdr3_nt | cdr3_aa | j_call | d_call | v_call | clone_size
TGTGCCAGCAGCCGCTTCGGCGAGCAGTACTTC | CASSRFGEQYF | TRBJ2-7 | . | TRBV27 | .
TGTGCCAGCAGCTTAAGCTTCCGCGAGACCCAGTACTTC | CASSLSFRETQYF | TRBJ2-5 | . | TRBV11-3 | .
TGTGCCAGCAGTGAAGCCGGGACTAGCAGTAGCACAGATACGCAGTATTTT | CASSEAGTSSSTDTQYF | TRBJ2-3 | TRBD2 | TRBV25-1 | few
TGTGCCAGCAGCAAGTCGGCGCTGTCGGGGACTGAAGCTTTCTTT | CASSKSALSGTEAFF | TRBJ1-1 | . | TRBV7-8 | .
TGTGCCAGCAGCTTAGACCAATCGACAGGGCGCGGCTACACCTTC | CASSLDQSTGRGYTF | TRBJ1-2 | TRBD1 | TRBV7-2 | .
TGTGCCAGCAGCCATACTGGCTTGAGGGGGGGGACAGATACGCAGTATTTT | CASSHTGLRGGTDTQYF | TRBJ2-3 | . | TRBV5-4 | .
TGTGCCAGCAGTGAACGGACAGGGGCTTTCACTCTAATGAACACTGAAGCTTTCTTT | CASSERTGAFTLMNTEAFF | TRBJ1-1 | TRBD1 | TRBV27 | .
TGTGCCAGCAGTCGGGGCGGGGGGGTCACCGGGGAGCTGTTTTTT | CASSRGGGVTGELFF | TRBJ2-2 | TRBD2 | TRBV2 | .
TGCGCCAGCAGCTTGGGGCAGGGGGACGAAAAACTGTTTTTT | CASSLGQGDEKLFF | TRBJ1-4 | TRBD1 | TRBV5-1 | .
TGTGCCAGCAGCTCCGGGGCGACTAGCGGGAGTATAAATGAGCAGTTCTTC | CASSSGATSGSINEQFF | TRBJ2-1 | TRBD2 | TRBV7-3 | .
TGTGCCTGGGCGTTGGAGACCCAGTACTTC | CAWALETQYF | TRBJ2-5 | . | TRBV30 | .
TGTGCCAGCAGCTTGTTAGGGACAGGGATGAACACTGAAGCTTTCTTT | CASSLLGTGMNTEAFF | TRBJ1-1 | TRBD1 | TRBV5-4 | .
TGCGCCAGCAGCTTGTGGATGGGACAGGGGGCATACGAGCAGTACTTC | CASSLWMGQGAYEQYF | TRBJ2-7 | TRBD1 | TRBV5-1 | .
TGTGCCAGCAGCCTGGGGGCGACCTCTGGAAACACCATATATTTT | CASSLGATSGNTIYF | TRBJ1-3 | . | TRBV9 | .
TGCGCCAGCAGTACAACCGGGACTAGCCTCTCCTACGAGCAGTACTTC | CASSTTGTSLSYEQYF | TRBJ2-7 | TRBD2 | TRBV5-1 | once
TGCGCCAGCAGCTTGTCGACAGGGCGGGAGACCCAGTACTTC | CASSLSTGRETQYF | TRBJ2-5 | TRBD1 | TRBV5-1 | .
TGCGCCAGCAGCTTCCAGGGGGCGGAGGAGACCCAGTACTTC | CASSFQGAEETQYF | TRBJ2-5 | TRBD1 | TRBV5-1 | .
TGTGCCAGCAGCCTACCCACTAGCGGGAGGTACGAGCAGTACTTC | CASSLPTSGRYEQYF | TRBJ2-7 | TRBD2 | TRBV7-3 | .
TGTGCCAGCAGCCCCGTCCCCCTCTCCTACGAGCAGTACTTC | CASSPVPLSYEQYF | TRBJ2-7 | . | TRBV11-2 | .
TGTGCCAGCAGTCCTACCATCACTTACACTGAAGCTTTCTTT | CASSPTITYTEAFF | TRBJ1-1 | . | TRBV27 | .
TGTGCCAGCAGCTTATACAGGGTCTACGAGCAGTACTTC | CASSLYRVYEQYF | TRBJ2-7 | . | TRBV7-2 | .
TGTGCCAGCAGTTACATTCCTAGCGGGAGTTACGAGCAGTACTTC | CASSYIPSGSYEQYF | TRBJ2-7 | TRBD2 | TRBV6-5 | .
TGTGCCTGGAGTGGCCTAATCTACGAGCAGTACTTC | CAWSGLIYEQYF | TRBJ2-7 | . | TRBV30 | .
TGTGCCAGCAGCTCCCAGCGGGAGGGGCAGTTCTTC | CASSSQREGQFF | TRBJ2-1 | TRBD2 | TRBV7-2 | .
TGCGCCAGCAGCCAGGAGACAGGGTCAGGGGCCAACGTCCTGACTTTC | CASSQETGSGANVLTF | TRBJ2-6 | TRBD1 | TRBV4-3 | few
TGTGCCAGCAGCGCCCCGGGGGGGCGACTCCCCTACGAGCAGTACTTC | CASSAPGGRLPYEQYF | TRBJ2-7 | TRBD2 | TRBV5-4 | .
TGTGCCAGCAGCCCCGGTCGGGGTGTGGGGTACAATGAGCAGTTCTTC | CASSPGRGVGYNEQFF | TRBJ2-1 | . | TRBV6-4 | .
TGCAGCGTTGAAGAGGCGGGGAAGGGGCAAGAGACCCAGTACTTC | CSVEEAGKGQETQYF | TRBJ2-5 | . | TRBV29-1 | .
TGTGCCAGCACCCCCGCCCTCGGGGGAGCAGGCACTGAAGCTTTCTTT | CASTPALGGAGTEAFF | TRBJ1-1 | . | TRBV28 | .
TGTGCCAGCATCAGACAGGGGCTGCGCGGCTACACCTTC | CASIRQGLRGYTF | TRBJ1-2 | TRBD1 | TRBV6-1 | .
TGCGCCAGCAGCCCACTCCCAGCGGGTTCCTACGAGCAGTACTTC | CASSPLPAGSYEQYF | TRBJ2-7 | . | TRBV5-1 | .
TGCGCCAGCAGCCAAGCCCCACCGGAGTACAATGAGCAGTTCTTC | CASSQAPPEYNEQFF | TRBJ2-1 | . | TRBV4-1 | once
TGTGCCAGCAGTTTCGACAGGCTCTCCTACGAGCAGTACTTC | CASSFDRLSYEQYF | TRBJ2-7 | . | TRBV7-9 | .
TGTGCCAGCAGTGATTCCAGCGGGAGGTCCTACAATGAGCAGTTCTTC | CASSDSSGRSYNEQFF | TRBJ2-1 | TRBD2 | TRBV25-1 | .
TGTGCCAGCAGAGATCCGGGACAGGGAATTGGGGAGCTGTTTTTT | CASRDPGQGIGELFF | TRBJ2-2 | TRBD1 | TRBV6-5 | .
TGTGCCTCCACACGGGACCCCGGGACTCCATCCACCGGGGAGCTGTTTTTT | CASTRDPGTPSTGELFF | TRBJ2-2 | . | TRBV5-6 | .
TGTGCCAGCAGCTTATGGGGCGGAAGCACAGATACGCAGTATTTT | CASSLWGGSTDTQYF | TRBJ2-3 | . | TRBV11-3 | .
TGTGCCAGCAGCTTGAGCGACGAGCAGTACTTC | CASSLSDEQYF | TRBJ2-7 | . | TRBV5-6 | .
TGTGCCAGCAGCGTAGGGGCGGGAGGGACCCAAGAGACCCAGTACTTC | CASSVGAGGTQETQYF | TRBJ2-5 | TRBD2 | TRBV9 | .
TGTGCCAGCAGTTTCGGGTCGGCCGCGGGGCAAGAGACCCAGTACTTC | CASSFGSAAGQETQYF | TRBJ2-5 | . | TRBV28 | .
TGTGCCAGCAGCTTTTTGCCAGGCCAAGAGACCCAGTACTTC | CASSFLPGQETQYF | TRBJ2-5 | . | TRBV7-2 | .
TGCGCCAGCAGTGAGGGGAGAGAGACCCAGTACTTC | CASSEGRETQYF | TRBJ2-5 | . | TRBV10-1 | .
TGCGCCAGCAGCCAATTCACTAGCGGTACCTCTGGGGCCAACGTCCTGACTTTC | CASSQFTSGTSGANVLTF | TRBJ2-6 | TRBD2 | TRBV4-1 | .
TGTGCCAGCAGCTTAGCGTCCTACAATGAGCAGTTCTTC | CASSLASYNEQFF | TRBJ2-1 | . | TRBV11-2 | once
TGTGCCAGTAGTATAGTCCCGGCAGGGAATGGCTACACCTTC | CASSIVPAGNGYTF | TRBJ1-2 | . | TRBV19 | .
TGTGCCAGCAGCAAACAGGGCGCGCGTTATAGCAATCAGCCCCAGCATTTT | CASSKQGARYSNQPQHF | TRBJ1-5 | . | TRBV27 | .
TGCGCCAGCAGCCAAGGAACAGGGTATTCCTCCTACGAGCAGTACTTC | CASSQGTGYSSYEQYF | TRBJ2-7 | . | TRBV4-3 | few
TGTGCCAGCAGCCCAGGACTAGCGGGGGTTGATGAGCAGTTCTTC | CASSPGLAGVDEQFF | TRBJ2-1 | TRBD2 | TRBV5-4 | .
TGTGCCAGCTTAGCGGGAGACCCCTACGAGCAGTACTTC | CASLAGDPYEQYF | TRBJ2-7 | TRBD2 | TRBV2 | .
TGTGCCAGCAGTTCGGACAGGGGTGGGAATGAGCAGTTCTTC | CASSSDRGGNEQFF | TRBJ2-1 | TRBD1 | TRBV27 | .
TGTGCCAGCTTCGCGGCGGGAGGCCGGGAGACCCAGTACTTC | CASFAAGGRETQYF | TRBJ2-5 | TRBD2 | TRBV6-5 | .
TGTGCCAGCAGCTTACTAGCGTCTTCTGGCTACGAGCAGTACTTC | CASSLLASSGYEQYF | TRBJ2-7 | . | TRBV7-2 | .
TGTGCCAGTAGTATGACAGGCACCCTCTCCTACGAGCAGTACTTC | CASSMTGTLSYEQYF | TRBJ2-7 | . | TRBV19 | .
TGTGCCAGCAGTCTTCAGGGCGGTATCAATCAGCCCCAGCATTTT | CASSLQGGINQPQHF | TRBJ1-5 | . | TRBV27 | .
TGTGCCAGCAGCTTCAGCGGGACAGATACGCAGTATTTT | CASSFSGTDTQYF | TRBJ2-3 | . | TRBV5-4 | few
TGTGCCAGCAGCTTGAGGCAGGGGGACGGCTACACCTTC | CASSLRQGDGYTF | TRBJ1-2 | TRBD1 | TRBV5-6 | .